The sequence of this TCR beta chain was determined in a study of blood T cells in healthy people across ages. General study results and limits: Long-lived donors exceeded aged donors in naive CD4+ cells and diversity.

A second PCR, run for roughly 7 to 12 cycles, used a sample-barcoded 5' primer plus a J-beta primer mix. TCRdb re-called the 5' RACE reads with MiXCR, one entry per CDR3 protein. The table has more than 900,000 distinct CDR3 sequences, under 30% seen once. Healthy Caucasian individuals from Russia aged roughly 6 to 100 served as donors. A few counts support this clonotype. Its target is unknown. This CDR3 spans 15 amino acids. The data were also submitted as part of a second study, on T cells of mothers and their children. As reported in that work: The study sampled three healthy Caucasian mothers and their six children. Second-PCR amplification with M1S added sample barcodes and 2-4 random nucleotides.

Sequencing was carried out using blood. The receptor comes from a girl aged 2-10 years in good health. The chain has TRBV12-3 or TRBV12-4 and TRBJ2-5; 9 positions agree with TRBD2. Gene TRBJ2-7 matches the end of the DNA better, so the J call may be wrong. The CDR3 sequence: CASSDSGLADYEQYF. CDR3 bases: TGTGCCAGCAGTGACTCGGGACTAGCAGACTACGAGCAGTACTTC.